This is a list of T cell receptor beta chains from one sample in a study of response to subunit inactivated influenza vaccine. TCRdb analysed the RT-PCR reads with MiXCR anew, one entry per CDR3 protein. Here the sample spans around 750,000 distinct CDR3 sequences, 21% being singletons. The starting material was PBMCs from blood, obtained around 5 days after vaccination. Receptors were obtained from a man over 45 who received an inactivated influenza vaccine. Both conserved end residues are part of each CDR3. The order of the fields is J gene, D gene, V gene, clone size, CDR3 protein, CDR3 DNA. A D gene is named only where the DNA matches it firmly. Size is omitted from some rows. Given values are once, few, many or a class for expanded clones.

TRBJ2-7 TRBD1 TRBV5-5 few CASSFDRGRYEQYF TGTGCCAGCAGTTTTGACAGGGGGAGGTACGAGCAGTACTTC
TRBJ2-5 . TRBV5-1 few CASSLAASQETQYF TGCGCCAGCAGCTTGGCCGCCAGCCAAGAGACCCAGTACTTC
TRBJ2-7 . TRBV29-1 few CSVEDPGRDEQYF TGCAGCGTTGAAGATCCTGGCCGCGACGAGCAGTACTTC
TRBJ2-2 . TRBV5-1 few CASSSQRSVELFF TGCGCCAGCAGCTCCCAACGCAGTGTCGAGCTGTTTTTT
TRBJ2-1 . TRBV7-9 few CASSDSGTTDEQFF TGTGCCAGCAGTGACTCCGGGACGACGGATGAGCAGTTCTTC
TRBJ2-5 . TRBV20-1 . CSASGTVRTQETQYF TGCAGTGCCTCCGGGACGGTCCGAACCCAAGAGACCCAGTACTTC
TRBJ2-1 TRBD2 TRBV7-2 many CASSWMTSGSHNEQFF TGTGCCAGCAGCTGGATGACTAGCGGGAGCCACAATGAGCAGTTCTTC
TRBJ2-7 . TRBV27 few CASSPPPYYEQYF TGTGCCAGCAGTCCCCCCCCTTACTACGAGCAGTACTTC
TRBJ2-7 . TRBV18 . CASSFGQEQYF TGTGCCAGCTCATTTGGCCAGGAGCAGTACTTC
TRBJ2-3 . TRBV27 . CASGLLGTDTQYF TGTGCCAGCGGCCTCCTAGGCACAGATACGCAGTATTTT
TRBJ2-1 TRBD1 TRBV19 few CASIPAGTGISEQFF TGTGCCAGTATCCCGGCGGGGACAGGAATTAGTGAGCAGTTCTTC
TRBJ1-2 . TRBV7-2 few CASSPRGGAQGYTF TGTGCCAGCAGCCCCCGAGGAGGGGCGCAGGGCTACACCTTC
TRBJ1-1 . TRBV29-1 . CSVAGVYDTEAFF TGCAGCGTTGCAGGGGTATACGACACTGAAGCTTTCTTT
TRBJ1-1 . TRBV11-2 . CASSLGPIMNTEAFF TGTGCCAGCAGCCTAGGACCGATAATGAACACTGAAGCTTTCTTT
TRBJ2-3 . TRBV24-1 . CATSDVRDAATQYF TGTGCCACCAGTGATGTTAGGGACGCGGCCACGCAGTATTTT
TRBJ2-1 . TRBV27 few CASSYRGKRDLSSYNEQFF TGTGCCAGCAGTTATCGCGGGAAGAGGGACTTGAGCTCCTACAATGAGCAGTTCTTC
TRBJ2-2 TRBD2 TRBV29-1 few CSVVAGLNTGELFF TGCAGCGTCGTAGCGGGATTAAACACCGGGGAGCTGTTTTTT
TRBJ2-7 TRBD2 TRBV7-2 . CASSRAGGRYEQYF TGTGCCAGCAGCAGGGCGGGGGGGCGTTACGAGCAGTACTTC
TRBJ2-5 . TRBV9 . CASSVDVSQETQYF TGTGCCAGCAGCGTAGACGTTAGCCAAGAGACCCAGTACTTC
TRBJ1-4 . TRBV7-9 . CASSSPGLNEKLFF TGTGCCAGCAGCTCCCCCGGTCTAAATGAAAAACTGTTTTTT
TRBJ2-1 TRBD2 TRBV29-1 . CSGRGGFSDNEQFF TGCAGCGGCCGCGGGGGTTTTAGTGACAATGAGCAGTTCTTC
TRBJ2-7 . TRBV10-3 . CAISDTSYEQYF TGTGCCATCAGTGACACCAGTTACGAGCAGTACTTC
TRBJ1-1 . TRBV6-2/TRBV6-3 . CASSRTGLVAFF TGTGCCAGCAGTCGGACGGGACTTGTAGCTTTCTTT
TRBJ2-7 TRBD2 TRBV6-2/TRBV6-3 . CASGEGSYEQYF TGTGCCAGCGGGGAGGGCTCCTACGAGCAGTACTTC
TRBJ2-7 TRBD2 TRBV7-2 many CASTIGLAGTYEQYF TGTGCCAGCACAATCGGACTAGCGGGGACCTACGAGCAGTACTTC
TRBJ2-6 . TRBV7-9 . CASSRSAGANVLTF TGTGCCAGCAGCCGGAGTGCTGGGGCCAACGTCCTGACTTTC
TRBJ1-3 . TRBV6-1 few CASRHDLSGNTIYF TGTGCCAGCAGACACGACCTCTCTGGAAACACCATATATTTT
TRBJ1-1 TRBD1 TRBV4-1 many CASSLRTGQTEAFF TGCGCCAGCAGCCTACGGACAGGGCAGACTGAAGCTTTCTTT
TRBJ2-1 . TRBV6-2/TRBV6-3 . CASSYSSAGYNEQFF TGTGCCAGCAGCTACAGTAGCGCCGGATACAATGAGCAGTTCTTC
TRBJ1-1 . TRBV27 many CASSVGNTEAFF TGTGCCAGCAGTGTAGGGAACACTGAAGCTTTCTTT
TRBJ2-1 . TRBV28 few CASSPQGSGRREQFF TGTGCCAGCAGTCCCCAAGGTAGCGGTCGAAGGGAGCAGTTCTTC
TRBJ1-5 . TRBV12-3/TRBV12-4 . CASSLGGGGNQPQHF TGTGCCAGCAGTTTAGGAGGGGGGGGCAATCAGCCCCAGCATTTT
TRBJ2-1 . TRBV27 . CASSLIAGFYNEQFF TGTGCCAGCAGTTTAATTGCGGGGTTTTACAATGAGCAGTTCTTC
TRBJ2-5 TRBD1 TRBV12-3/TRBV12-4 . CASSLVDREETQYF TGTGCCAGCAGTTTAGTCGACAGGGAAGAGACCCAGTACTTC
TRBJ2-5 TRBD2 TRBV7-9 . CASSLVGGRGQETQYF TGTGCCAGCAGCTTAGTAGGCGGGAGAGGCCAAGAGACCCAGTACTTC
TRBJ2-5 . TRBV7-2 . CASSSGPGWMAGETQYF TGTGCCAGCAGCTCCGGGCCGGGCTGGATGGCGGGGGAGACCCAGTACTTC
TRBJ2-5 . TRBV20-1 . CSAPQIGQETQYF TGCAGTGCTCCGCAAATCGGTCAAGAGACCCAGTACTTC
TRBJ1-6 . TRBV27 many CASRLQEGGNSPLHF TGTGCCAGCCGATTGCAGGAGGGAGGTAATTCACCCCTCCACTTT
TRBJ2-5 TRBD2 TRBV13 . CASSSGLGGETQYF TGTGCCAGCAGCTCAGGACTGGGAGGGGAGACCCAGTACTTC
TRBJ1-3 . TRBV27 few CASSLSPYSGNTIYF TGTGCCAGCAGTTTATCACCCTACTCTGGAAACACCATATATTTT
TRBJ2-2 TRBD2 TRBV4-3 few CASSPGLALGDGELFF TGCGCCAGCAGCCCGGGACTAGCACTCGGGGACGGGGAGCTGTTTTTT
TRBJ2-1 TRBD2 TRBV2 many CASSPGTSYYNEQFF TGTGCCAGCAGTCCCGGGACTAGCTACTACAATGAGCAGTTCTTC